These T cell receptor beta chains were read from a single sample in a study of blood T cell repertoires in COVID-19. Clones were sequenced by immunoSEQ multiplex PCR, and TCRdb holds only the in-frame ones, with some missing. The sample has about 88,000 clones, about nine tenths seen once; the top ten hold 6.5% to 8.5%. Sequencing used peripheral blood. These receptors came from a man younger than 35 with COVID-19, enrolled during active disease. Both conserved end residues are trimmed from each CDR3.

13	TRBJ2-7	TRBV19	ASSILAGASYEQY
14	TRBJ2-3	TRBV5-4	ASSTGLAKNTDTQY
16	TRBJ2-3	TRBV29-1	SVSAPDSSGPSTDTQY
15	TRBJ2-2	TRBV27	ASSSLGGRANTGELF
12	TRBJ1-5	TRBV30	AWSVIGRHQPQH
11	TRBJ2-1	TRBV28	ASSLLAGGEQF
12	TRBJ2-3	TRBV28	ASSLYAGTDTQY
13	TRBJ2-7	TRBV19	ASSISDQGRYEQY
13	TRBJ2-7	TRBV3-1/TRBV3-2	ASSQGPDRGYEQY
12	TRBJ1-1	TRBV6-5	ASSLTGRNTEAF
16	TRBJ2-3	TRBV4-3	ASSQAPGEGGRRDTQY
10	TRBJ2-5	TRBV3-1/TRBV3-2	ASSQLPETQY
13	TRBJ1-6	TRBV11-2	ASSFGDRAEAPLH
11	TRBJ2-2	TRBV18	ASSIQGTGELF
12	TRBJ2-7	TRBV27	ASSLTGTAYEQY
13	TRBJ1-4	TRBV28	ASSGSTFGIEKLL
10	TRBJ1-2	TRBV6-5	ASGDRAYGYT
13	TRBJ2-7	TRBV5-6	ASSFGSLLVSEQY
14	TRBJ1-6	TRBV14	ASSLGWHRENSPLH
14	TRBJ2-1	TRBV14	ASSQVNAGGRYEQF
12	TRBJ1-6	TRBV5-5	ASSLQGYNSPLH
13	TRBJ1-5	TRBV27	ASSLSAGGGQPQH
15	TRBJ2-1	TRBV11-2	ASSLVGAGGPINEQF
14	TRBJ2-3	TRBV10-1	ASSESGGSGADTQY
14	TRBJ1-6	TRBV7-2	ASSPQGSLYNSPLH
14	TRBJ2-3	TRBV9	ASSKNAREDSDTQY
12	TRBJ2-1	TRBV4-1	ASTLGQGVYEQF
12	TRBJ2-7	TRBV7-2	ASSLAGTAREQY
12	TRBJ1-5	TRBV5-8	ASSSGQSNQPQH
12	TRBJ2-7	TRBV13	ASSSLTGDYEQY
11	TRBJ2-5	TRBV24-1	ATRRTGQETQY
13	TRBJ1-2	TRBV11-2	ASSLAPQGTYGYT
14	TRBJ1-4	TRBV6-2/TRBV6-3	ASSDSGPTGLGKLF
13	TRBJ2-1	TRBV5-1	ASSLVLAGESEQF
12	TRBJ2-1	TRBV3-1/TRBV3-2	ASSKIAGNNEQF
11	TRBJ2-2	TRBV19	ASSIRFPGELF
13	TRBJ2-1	TRBV11-3	ASSLGLAGPNEQF
12	TRBJ2-5	TRBV7-9	ASVHRGGGETQY
11	TRBJ2-7	TRBV7-8	ASSLSGSLEQY
14	TRBJ1-2	TRBV5-5	ASSPSPASDHYGYT
13	TRBJ2-3	TRBV13	ASSLLAFSTDTQY
13	TRBJ1-2	TRBV4-1	ASSLGDRVNYGYT
14	TRBJ1-4	TRBV15	ATSDRLRVDNEKLF
13	TRBJ2-7	TRBV4-3	ASSQDLARSYEQY
12	TRBJ1-2	TRBV7-9	ASSPKGGNYGYT